This T cell receptor beta chain was profiled in a study of CD8 T cells in ankylosing spondylitis (dated by TCRdb to 2017 to 2019). Study-wide context: The study set out to find disease-linked TCR variants by profiling T cell receptor beta repertoires in ankylosing spondylitis patients and healthy donors. The full study cohort was made up of over 20 ankylosing spondylitis patients and roughly 98 healthy donors. Peripheral blood was sampled, and synovial fluid was also collected from ankylosing spondylitis patients. Study-level results and caveats: Blood from ankylosing spondylitis patients appeared to be characterized by a TCR beta motif composed of under 10 highly homologous amino acid variants. A CD8+ phenotype was shown by the disease-linked clones, which were found at relatively low frequencies in peripheral blood. The disease-linked clones were reported to be significantly enriched in matched synovial fluid samples from ankylosing spondylitis patients. Some of the motif variants had been reported before in the synovial fluid and blood of reactive arthritis patients, a finding that suggests common disease-initiation mechanisms.

For this clonotype: Its antigen target is currently unknown. Base qualities are not at hand, and no much larger clone is one base apart.

Sequencing took place on an Illumina HiSeq 2500. Quantitative 5'-RACE with molecular barcodes was used to prepare TCR beta libraries. Regarding the original processing steps: To identify disease-linked TCR variants, a new computational method was used, one built on a probabilistic model of VDJ rearrangement. The public reads were quality trimmed at Q25 with fastp and then assembled into clones with MiXCR by TCRdb, keeping productive beta chains. Duplicate CDR3 protein sequences are folded into a single record with the most common DNA and genes. The V and J calls and clone size come from TCRdb's table, not from the authors' own analysis. The table for this sample lists almost 250,000 distinct CDR3 sequences; approximately 30% of them were counted only once. Around 4.4% of the sample is in the top ten clones. The germline V gene specifies MGHDK as CDR1 and SYGVNS as CDR2. V loses 4 bases, J loses 7 bases, and the germline ends lie 14 bases apart. The CDR3 runs 13 residues from the cysteine to the phenylalanine. The CDR3 DNA has 39 bases and is translated from base 1.

The specimen sequenced was blood, either unsorted or a sorted T cell fraction (not recorded which). The source of this sequence is a male donor with ankylosing spondylitis or in good health (not recorded which). The chain couples TRBV25-1 to TRBJ2-7; the D gene remains uncertain. The CDR3: CASSGQASWEQYF. The sequence in DNA is TGTGCCAGCAGTGGCCAGGCCTCTTGGGAGCAGTACTTC.